This T cell receptor beta chain was sequenced in a study of blood T cells in healthy people across ages. This clonotype occurred a few times. No antigen is known for it. Germline V CDR1 and CDR2: MNHNY, SVGAGI (reference sequence). There are 11 residues in the CDR3. Trimming removed 9 bases at V and 4 bases at J, with 4 bases between. Each donor's blood draw was around 9.1 milliliters of peripheral blood. Regarding the study as a whole: In older individuals, TCR beta diversity per million T cells was lower, falling roughly linearly with age. Conclusively comparing naive with antigen-experienced cells was impossible with unsorted PBMCs. There were more naive CD4+ cells and higher diversity in long-lived donors than in aged donors.

Primers used in a second PCR of roughly 7 to 12 cycles were a sample-barcoded 5' primer and a J-beta primer mix. TCRdb re-called the 5' RACE reads with MiXCR, one entry per CDR3 protein. The data show hundreds of thousands of distinct CDR3 sequences, with around 50% seen just once and around a quarter held by the top ten. The chain uses TRBV6-6 and TRBJ2-6, with D unresolved. The sequenced sample consisted of blood. The clonotype comes from a man aged 35 to 55 in good health. CDR3 DNA sequence: TGTGCCAGTTGGGGGGCCAACGTCCTGACTTTC. This gives the protein CASWGANVLTF.